Included here is one T cell receptor beta chain sequence, with context. Its antigen is unidentified. TCRdb's copy holds only in-frame clones and misses some; the assay was immunoSEQ multiplex PCR. The top ten clones hold approximately 1.9% of a sample with more than 150,000 clones, 85% to 95% of them seen once. This sample was included in a study of T cell responses to AZD1222 COVID-19 vaccine. The analysis combined second doses at about 4 or about 12 weeks. J was trimmed by 9 bases and V by 5 bases; bases with no gene match: 9. This CDR3 region has 16 residues. The germline V gene encodes CDR1 SGHTA and CDR2 FQGNSA. Study-wide points: At baseline, seropositivity was found in only a handful of AZD1222 recipients. Most donors were white British, females outnumbered males, and clonal diversity was possibly underestimated.

Sequenced material: peripheral blood, taken 28 days after the second AZD1222 dose. The chain is built from TRBV7-2 and TRBJ1-6, with 11 bases that match TRBD1. The clonotype comes from an adult who received the AZD1222 COVID-19 vaccine. Here the CDR3 reads CASSQMDRGLVSPLHF. The DNA for the CDR3 is TGTGCCAGCAGCCAAATGGACAGGGGGCTCGTTTCACCCCTCCACTTT.